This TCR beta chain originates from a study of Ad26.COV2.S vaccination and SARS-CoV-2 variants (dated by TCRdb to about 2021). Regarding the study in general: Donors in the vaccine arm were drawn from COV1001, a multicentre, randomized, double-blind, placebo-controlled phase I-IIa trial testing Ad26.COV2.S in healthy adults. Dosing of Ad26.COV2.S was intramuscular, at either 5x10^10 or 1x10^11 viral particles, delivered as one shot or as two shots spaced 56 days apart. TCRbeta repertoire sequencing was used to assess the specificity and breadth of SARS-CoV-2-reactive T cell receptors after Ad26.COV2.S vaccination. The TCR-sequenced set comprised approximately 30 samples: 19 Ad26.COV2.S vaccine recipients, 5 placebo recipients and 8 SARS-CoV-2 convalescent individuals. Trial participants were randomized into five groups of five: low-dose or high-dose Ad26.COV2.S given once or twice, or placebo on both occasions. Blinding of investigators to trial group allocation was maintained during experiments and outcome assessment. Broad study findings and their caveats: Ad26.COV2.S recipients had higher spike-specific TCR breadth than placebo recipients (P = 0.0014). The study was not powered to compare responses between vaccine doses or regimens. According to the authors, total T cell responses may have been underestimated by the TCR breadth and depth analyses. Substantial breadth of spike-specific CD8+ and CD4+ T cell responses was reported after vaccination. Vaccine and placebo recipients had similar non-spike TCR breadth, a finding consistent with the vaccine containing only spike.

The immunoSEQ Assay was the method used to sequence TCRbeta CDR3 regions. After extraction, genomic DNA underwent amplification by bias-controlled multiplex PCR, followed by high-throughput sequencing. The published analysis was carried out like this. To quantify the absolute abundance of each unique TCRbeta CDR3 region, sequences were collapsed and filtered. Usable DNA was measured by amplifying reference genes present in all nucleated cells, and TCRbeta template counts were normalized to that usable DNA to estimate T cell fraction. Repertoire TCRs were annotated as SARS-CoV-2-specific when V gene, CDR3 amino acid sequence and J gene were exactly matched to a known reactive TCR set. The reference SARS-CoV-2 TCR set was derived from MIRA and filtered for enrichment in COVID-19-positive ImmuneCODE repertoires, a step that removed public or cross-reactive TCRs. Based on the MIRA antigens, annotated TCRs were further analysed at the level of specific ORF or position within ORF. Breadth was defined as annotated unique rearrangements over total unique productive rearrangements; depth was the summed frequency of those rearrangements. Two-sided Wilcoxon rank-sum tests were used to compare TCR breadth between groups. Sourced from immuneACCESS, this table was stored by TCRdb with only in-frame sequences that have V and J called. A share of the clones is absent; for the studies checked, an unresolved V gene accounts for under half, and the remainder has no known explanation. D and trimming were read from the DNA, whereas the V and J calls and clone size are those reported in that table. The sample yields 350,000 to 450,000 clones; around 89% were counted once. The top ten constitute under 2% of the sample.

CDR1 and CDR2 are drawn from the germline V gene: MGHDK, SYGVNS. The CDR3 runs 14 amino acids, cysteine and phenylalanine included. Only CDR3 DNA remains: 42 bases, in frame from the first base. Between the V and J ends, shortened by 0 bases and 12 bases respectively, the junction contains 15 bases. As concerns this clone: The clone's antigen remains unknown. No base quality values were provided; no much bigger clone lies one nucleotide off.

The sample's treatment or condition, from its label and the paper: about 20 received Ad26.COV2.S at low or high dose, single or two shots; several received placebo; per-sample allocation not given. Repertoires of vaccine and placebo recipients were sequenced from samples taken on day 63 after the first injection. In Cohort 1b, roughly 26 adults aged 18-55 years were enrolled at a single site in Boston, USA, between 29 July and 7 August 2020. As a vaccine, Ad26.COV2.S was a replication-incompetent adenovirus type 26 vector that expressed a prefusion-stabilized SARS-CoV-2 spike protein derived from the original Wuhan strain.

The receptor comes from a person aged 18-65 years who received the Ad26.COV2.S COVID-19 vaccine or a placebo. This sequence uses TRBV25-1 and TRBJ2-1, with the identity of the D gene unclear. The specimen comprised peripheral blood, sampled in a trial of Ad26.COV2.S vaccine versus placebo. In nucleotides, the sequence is TGTGCCAGCAGTGAATATCCCTCCCGCGTGGGGCAGTTCTTC. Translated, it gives CASSEYPSRVGQFF.